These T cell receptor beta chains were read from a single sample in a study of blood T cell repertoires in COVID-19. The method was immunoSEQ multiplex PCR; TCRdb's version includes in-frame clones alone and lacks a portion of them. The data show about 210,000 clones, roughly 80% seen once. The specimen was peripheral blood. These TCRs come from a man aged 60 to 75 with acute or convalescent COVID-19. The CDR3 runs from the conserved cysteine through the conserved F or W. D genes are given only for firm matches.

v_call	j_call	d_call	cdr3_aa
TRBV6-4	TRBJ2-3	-	CASSGTGHHTDTQYF
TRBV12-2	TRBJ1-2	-	CASRLKRVSSSGYTF
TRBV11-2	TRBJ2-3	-	CASSLVGGTYTDTQYF
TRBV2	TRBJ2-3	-	CATNVRLGTDTQYF
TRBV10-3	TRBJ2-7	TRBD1	CAISEAGQGLIYEQYF
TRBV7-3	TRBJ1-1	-	CASSLIRVRENTEAFF
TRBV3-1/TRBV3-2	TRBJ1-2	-	CASSLAEVYGYTF
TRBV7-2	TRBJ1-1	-	CASSATVGQSGMNTEAFF
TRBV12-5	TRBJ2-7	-	CASALDSLGRSYEQYF
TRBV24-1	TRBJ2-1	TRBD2	CATSEYTSASYNEQFF
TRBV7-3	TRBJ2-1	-	CASSLGTSWDEQFF
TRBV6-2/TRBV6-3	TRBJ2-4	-	CASSYGGQAKAQYF
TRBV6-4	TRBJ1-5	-	CASSEGPGTQPQHF
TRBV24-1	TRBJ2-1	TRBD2	CATSDPIAGFDNEQFF
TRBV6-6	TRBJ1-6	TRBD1	CASGSTGQRSF
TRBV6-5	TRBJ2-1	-	CASRSYEQFF
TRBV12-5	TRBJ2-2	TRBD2	CATGLAGTTGELFF
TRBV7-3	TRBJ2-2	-	CASSSSVNTGELFF
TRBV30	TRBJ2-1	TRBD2	CAWSGEVAGLSYNEQFF
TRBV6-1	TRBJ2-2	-	CASSERRFTGELFF
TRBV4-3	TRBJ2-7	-	CASSQGQGSSYEQYF
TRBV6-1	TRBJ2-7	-	CASSELQYEQYF
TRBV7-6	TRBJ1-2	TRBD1	CASSSTPGQGVPNYGYTF
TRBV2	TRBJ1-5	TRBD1	CASKGTGGYQPQHF
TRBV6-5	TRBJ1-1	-	CASSYASTTTEAFF